This T cell receptor beta chain was recorded in a study of OX40 agonist ivuxolimab in advanced cancers. V was shortened by 5 bases and J by 1 base, with 8 bases between the two germline ends. CDR1 and CDR2 from the germline V gene are SGHTA and FQGTGA. This CDR3 has 14 residues. Libraries were prepared by immunoSEQ multiplex PCR; TCRdb keeps only in-frame clonotypes and omits some of them. This table has tens of thousands of clones, under 95% appearing once. This chain links TRBV7-3 with TRBJ2-2, with TRBD1 as a possible D gene (5 bases). This sequence originates from an adult with an advanced solid tumor such as melanoma, head and neck, liver or kidney cancer. The sample consisted of CD4+ or CD8+ T cells sorted from blood, taken in a trial of the OX40 agonist ivuxolimab. CDR3 sequence reads: CASSPDRNTGELFF. Here the CDR3 DNA reads TGTGCCAGCAGCCCAGACAGGAACACCGGGGAGCTGTTTTTT.